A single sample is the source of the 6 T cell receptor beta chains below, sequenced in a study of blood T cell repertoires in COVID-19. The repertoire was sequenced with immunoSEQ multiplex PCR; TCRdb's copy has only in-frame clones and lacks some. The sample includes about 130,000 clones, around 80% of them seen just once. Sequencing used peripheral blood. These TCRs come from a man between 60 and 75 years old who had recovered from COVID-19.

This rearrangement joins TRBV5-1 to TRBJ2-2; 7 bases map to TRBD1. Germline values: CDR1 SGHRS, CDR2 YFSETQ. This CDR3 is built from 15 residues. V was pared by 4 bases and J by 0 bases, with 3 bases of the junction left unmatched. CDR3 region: CASSTGTANTGELFF. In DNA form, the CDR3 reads TGCGCCAGCAGCACCGGGACAGCGAACACCGGGGAGCTGTTTTTT.

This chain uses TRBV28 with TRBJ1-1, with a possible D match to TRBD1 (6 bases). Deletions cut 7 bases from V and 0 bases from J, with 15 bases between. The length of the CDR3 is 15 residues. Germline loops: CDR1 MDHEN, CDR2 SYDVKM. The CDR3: CASTLGAGLNTEAFF. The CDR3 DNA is TGTGCCAGCACCCTGGGGGCAGGGTTGAACACTGAAGCTTTCTTT.

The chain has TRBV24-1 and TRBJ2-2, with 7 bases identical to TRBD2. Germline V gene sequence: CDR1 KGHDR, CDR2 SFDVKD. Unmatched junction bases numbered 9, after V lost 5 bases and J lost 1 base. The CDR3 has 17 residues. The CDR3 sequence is CATSGQVSGMNTGELFF. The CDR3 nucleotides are TGTGCCACCAGTGGGCAGGTGAGCGGGATGAACACCGGGGAGCTGTTTTTT.

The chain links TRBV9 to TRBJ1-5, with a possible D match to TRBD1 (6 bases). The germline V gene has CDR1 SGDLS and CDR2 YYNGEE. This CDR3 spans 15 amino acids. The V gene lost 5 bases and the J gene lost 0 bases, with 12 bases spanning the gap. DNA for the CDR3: TGTGCCAGCAGTCCGACAGGTAATAGCAATCAGCCCCAGCATTTT. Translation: CASSPTGNSNQPQHF.

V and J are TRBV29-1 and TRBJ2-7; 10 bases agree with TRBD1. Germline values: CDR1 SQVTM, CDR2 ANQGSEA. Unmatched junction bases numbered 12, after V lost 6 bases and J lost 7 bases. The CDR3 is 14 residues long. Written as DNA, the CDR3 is TGCAGCGTGGGGGGGGACAGGGGAGGAGGAGAGCAGTACTTC. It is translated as CSVGGDRGGGEQYF.

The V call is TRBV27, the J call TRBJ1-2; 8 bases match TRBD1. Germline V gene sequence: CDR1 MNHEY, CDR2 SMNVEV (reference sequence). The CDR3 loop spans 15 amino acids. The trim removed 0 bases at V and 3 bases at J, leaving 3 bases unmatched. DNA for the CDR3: TGTGCCAGCAGTTTATCACCAGGGGGCGACTATGGCTACACCTTC. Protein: CASSLSPGGDYGYTF.